A selection of T cell receptor beta chains follows, all from one sample in a study of cytomegalovirus exposure and HLA in healthy donors. TCRdb's copy holds only in-frame clones and misses some; the assay was immunoSEQ multiplex PCR. The sample lists over 200,000 clones; roughly 82% were seen once. What was sequenced was PBMCs. The source of these receptors is a man between 35 and 55 years old in good health and CMV-seropositive. CDR3s include the opening cysteine and the closing phenylalanine or tryptophan. The D gene is left open where the match is weak. Clone sizes are given selectively: once, few, many, or a class where the clone is expanded.

v_call	d_call	clone_size	j_call	cdr3_aa	cdr3_nt
TRBV6-5	TRBD1	.	TRBJ1-1	CASSLGRGYTEAFF	TGTGCCAGCAGTTTAGGCAGGGGGTACACTGAGGCTTTCTTT
TRBV5-4	TRBD1	once	TRBJ2-4	CASSLARGQGAKNIQYF	TGTGCCAGCAGCTTGGCCCGCGGACAGGGTGCCAAAAACATTCAGTACTTC
TRBV12-5	TRBD2	.	TRBJ2-5	CASGLVLAGPETQYF	TGTGCTAGTGGTTTGGTACTAGCGGGGCCAGAGACCCAGTACTTC
TRBV7-2	TRBD2	.	TRBJ2-3	CASNKKAGAFTDTQYF	TGTGCCAGCAACAAAAAAGCGGGAGCCTTCACAGATACGCAGTATTTT
TRBV6-5	TRBD2	.	TRBJ2-1	CASSYGGSSYNEQFF	TGTGCCAGCAGTTACGGCGGGAGTTCCTACAATGAGCAGTTCTTC
TRBV29-1	.	.	TRBJ2-3	CSGLGGFTDTQYF	TGCAGCGGCCTAGGGGGTTTCACAGATACGCAGTATTTT
TRBV10-3	.	.	TRBJ2-3	CAISEPRPSYTDTQYF	TGTGCCATCAGTGAGCCCCGTCCCTCTTACACAGATACGCAGTATTTT
TRBV5-1	TRBD2	.	TRBJ2-7	CASSWGQREGRLPYEQYF	TGCGCCAGCAGCTGGGGACAGCGGGAGGGCCGTCTTCCCTACGAGCAGTACTTC
TRBV10-1	.	.	TRBJ1-1	CASRVGRGTEAFF	TGCGCCAGCAGGGTTGGACGGGGCACTGAAGCTTTCTTT
TRBV7-9	TRBD1	.	TRBJ1-2	CASSLGQGDFGGYTF	TGTGCCAGCAGCTTGGGACAGGGAGACTTCGGGGGCTACACCTTC
TRBV7-3	TRBD2	.	TRBJ2-3	CASSLIGLAGVTDTQYF	TGTGCCAGCAGCTTAATTGGGCTAGCGGGAGTCACAGATACGCAGTATTTT
TRBV6-5	.	.	TRBJ2-1	CASSRGGEQFF	TGTGCCAGCAGCCGGGGTGGTGAGCAGTTCTTC
TRBV7-9	TRBD1	few	TRBJ1-2	CASSFTGTGGYGYTF	TGTGCCAGCAGCTTTACCGGGACAGGGGGATATGGCTACACCTTC
TRBV13	.	.	TRBJ1-1	CASSPEGGTGAFF	TGTGCCAGCAGCCCGGAGGGGGGGACGGGAGCTTTCTTT
TRBV7-2	.	once	TRBJ1-2	CASSLGGRSGGYTF	TGTGCCAGCAGCCTGGGAGGCAGGTCTGGGGGCTACACCTTC
TRBV11-3	.	.	TRBJ1-1	CASSLTSRRNTEAFF	TGTGCCAGCAGCTTAACTTCGCGGAGGAACACTGAAGCTTTCTTT
TRBV10-3	.	.	TRBJ1-1	CAISESNALITEAFF	TGTGCCATCAGTGAGTCGAACGCGTTGATCACTGAAGCTTTCTTT
TRBV6-1	.	.	TRBJ2-3	CASAAQGWTDTQYF	TGTGCCAGCGCTGCACAGGGCTGGACAGATACGCAGTATTTT
TRBV5-6	TRBD2	once	TRBJ2-7	CASSLVVAGASYEQYF	TGTGCCAGCAGCTTGGTAGTAGCGGGAGCGTCCTACGAGCAGTACTTC
TRBV30	TRBD1	.	TRBJ1-2	CAWSTPGQGAYGYTF	TGTGCCTGGAGTACCCCGGGACAGGGAGCTTATGGCTACACCTTC
TRBV19	.	.	TRBJ1-1	CASTTGITEAFF	TGTGCCAGTACCACAGGGATCACTGAAGCTTTCTTT
TRBV27	.	.	TRBJ1-5	CASSLEQGRPQHF	TGTGCCAGCAGTTTAGAACAGGGCAGGCCCCAGCATTTT
TRBV5-6	.	.	TRBJ2-1	CASSIAEDYNEQFF	TGTGCCAGCAGCATCGCGGAGGATTACAATGAGCAGTTCTTC
TRBV2	.	.	TRBJ2-2	CASRGLRNTGELFF	TGTGCCAGCAGGGGACTCCGGAACACCGGGGAGCTGTTTTTT
TRBV27	.	.	TRBJ1-5	CASSSIPPGSSSNQPQHF	TGTGCCAGCAGCTCGATCCCCCCAGGGTCCTCCAGCAATCAGCCCCAGCATTTT
TRBV5-1	.	.	TRBJ2-5	CASSLGAQANQETQYF	TGCGCCAGCAGCTTGGGGGCCCAGGCAAACCAAGAGACCCAGTACTTC
TRBV2	.	.	TRBJ2-3	CASSEWGVNTDTQYF	TGTGCCAGCAGTGAGTGGGGGGTAAACACAGATACGCAGTATTTT
TRBV6-1	.	once	TRBJ2-1	CASIIDSSYNEQFF	TGTGCCAGCATTATCGACAGCTCCTACAATGAGCAGTTCTTC
TRBV5-1	TRBD1	once	TRBJ1-2	CASRIGWDRGDYGYTF	TGCGCCAGCAGAATAGGTTGGGACAGGGGAGACTATGGCTACACCTTC
TRBV7-9	TRBD1	.	TRBJ2-5	CASSLGTGGTWETQYF	TGTGCCAGCAGCTTAGGGACAGGGGGAACCTGGGAGACCCAGTACTTC
TRBV7-3	.	.	TRBJ2-2	CASSLSTLNTGELFF	TGTGCCAGCAGCTTGAGCACTTTGAACACCGGGGAGCTGTTTTTT
TRBV9	TRBD2	.	TRBJ2-5	CASSVELAGSETQYF	TGTGCCAGCAGCGTGGAACTAGCGGGATCAGAGACCCAGTACTTC
TRBV7-9	.	.	TRBJ1-1	CASSLAQGITEAFF	TGTGCCAGCAGCTTAGCGCAGGGAATCACTGAAGCTTTCTTT
TRBV19	TRBD2	.	TRBJ2-1	CASSILAGGGNEQFF	TGTGCCAGTAGTATACTAGCGGGAGGTGGAAATGAGCAGTTCTTC
TRBV2	.	.	TRBJ1-6	CASSETVNNSPLHF	TGTGCCAGCAGTGAAACGGTGAATAATTCACCCCTCCACTTT
TRBV11-2	.	.	TRBJ2-7	CASSLGSYYEQYF	TGTGCCAGCAGCTTAGGCTCCTACTACGAGCAGTACTTC
TRBV7-7	TRBD1	once	TRBJ2-2	CASSLATGPGELFF	TGTGCTAGCAGCTTAGCGACAGGGCCCGGGGAGCTGTTTTTT
TRBV7-3	TRBD1	.	TRBJ2-1	CASSPETGGHEQFF	TGTGCCAGCAGCCCAGAGACAGGGGGTCATGAGCAGTTCTTC
TRBV29-1	TRBD1	.	TRBJ1-2	CSARGRFGYTF	TGCAGCGCAAGGGGGCGCTTTGGCTACACCTTC
TRBV5-6	TRBD2	.	TRBJ2-2	CASSFSGIWSANTGELFF	TGTGCCAGCAGCTTTAGCGGGATCTGGTCTGCGAACACCGGGGAGCTGTTTTTT
TRBV28	.	.	TRBJ2-1	CASSLFRGSSYNEQFF	TGTGCCAGCAGTTTATTTCGGGGGAGCTCCTACAATGAGCAGTTCTTC
TRBV6-4	TRBD1	.	TRBJ1-5	CASSPDRGRGQPQHF	TGTGCCAGCAGTCCGGACAGGGGGCGAGGTCAGCCCCAGCATTTT
TRBV15	.	.	TRBJ2-5	CATSRDLAGIEETQYF	TGTGCCACCAGCAGAGATTTGGCCGGGATCGAAGAGACCCAGTACTTC
TRBV9	TRBD2	.	TRBJ2-3	CASSPGLAGGTDTQYF	TGTGCCAGCAGCCCGGGACTAGCGGGAGGTACAGATACGCAGTATTTT
TRBV10-3	TRBD2	.	TRBJ2-3	CAISDPPTSGYTDTQYF	TGTGCCATCAGTGATCCCCCTACTAGCGGGTACACAGATACGCAGTATTTT
TRBV5-1	TRBD2	.	TRBJ2-3	CASKTGGPEADTQYF	TGCGCCAGCAAGACGGGAGGGCCGGAGGCAGATACGCAGTATTTT
TRBV9	TRBD1	.	TRBJ1-1	CASSEPGQGTNTEAFF	TGTGCCAGCAGCGAGCCGGGACAGGGGACGAACACTGAAGCTTTCTTT
TRBV30	TRBD1	.	TRBJ1-1	CAWSPGGRARLEAFF	TGTGCCTGGAGCCCAGGGGGGCGAGCCCGCCTGGAAGCTTTCTTT